This T cell receptor (beta chain) came from a study of T cells in Graves' hyperthyroidism and ophthalmopathy. Amplification targeted TCR beta CDR3 regions from RNA transcripts. HTBI primers drove first-round RT-PCR of the TCR CDR3. TCRdb recomputed calls from the multiplex PCR reads with MiXCR, one row per CDR3 protein. Of 250,000 to 400,000 distinct CDR3 sequences in the sample, approximately 13% were seen once. Study observations and caveats: With a median lead of about six months before onset, the model predicted ophthalmopathy. A 13 V-J model separated ophthalmopathy from stable hyperthyroidism.

V shed 3 bases and J shed 8 bases, with 17 bases lying between them. This CDR3 has 15 residues. CDR1 and CDR2 from the germline V gene are LGHDT and YNNKEL (reference sequence). Patients were excluded for uncontrolled infection, other autoimmune disease, pregnancy or lactation. This clonotype showed up many times. The antigen is not known. The sample was blood. V and J are TRBV3-1 and TRBJ2-1; either TRBD1 or TRBD2 may fit D (5 bases each). The sequence came from a woman aged 40 to 50 with Graves' ophthalmopathy. The CDR3 sequence is CASSQRGRNRYEQFF. The CDR3 DNA follows: TGTGCCAGCAGCCAGAGGGGCAGGAACAGGTATGAGCAGTTCTTC.